This entry concerns a single TCR beta chain. As processed by the authors: Estimates of nucleated cell counts were drawn from the amplification of reference gene primers. Profiled with immunoSEQ multiplex PCR; TCRdb holds only in-frame clones, not every one. That table is the source of V, J and clone size, and D and trimming were worked out from the DNA. Among around 150,000 clones listed, just over 85% were seen once. These data originate in a study of blood T cell repertoires in COVID-19. About the research overall: The United States, Italy and Spain were the sources of the acute and convalescent COVID-19 samples. In each case, the material was cDNA or gDNA derived from T cells, B-cell-depleted T cells, or PBMCs.

This CDR3 region has 12 residues. Trimming removed 1 base from V and 5 bases from J, with 5 bases in between. The receptor comes from a man between 65 and 85 years old with acute or convalescent COVID-19. This chain connects TRBV12-3 or TRBV12-4 to TRBJ2-5; D call uncertain. Source material: peripheral blood. The CDR3 sequence is CASSLVSETQYF. CDR3 DNA: TGTGCCAGCAGTTTAGTTAGTGAGACCCAGTACTTC.